The text below deals with one TCR beta chain. Its specificity is unknown. This CDR3 contains 13 residues. Germline V gene sequence: CDR1 SNHLY, CDR2 FYNNEI. The V and J ends lost 2 bases and 6 bases respectively, with 5 bases between them. The table came from immunoSEQ multiplex PCR; TCRdb's copy has only in-frame clones and leaves some out. This table holds approximately 48,000 clones, 80% found once. The data were obtained in a study of OX40 agonist ivuxolimab in advanced cancers. Study-wide background: Three patients responded partially, comprising one with hepatocellular carcinoma and two with cutaneous melanoma. Study results and caveats: Dose levels from 0.1 to 3.0 mg/kg saw CD4+ and CD8+ blood T cells expand clonally by week 6.

Patients were ineligible given autoimmune disease history or systemic immunosuppression. V gene TRBV2 combines with J gene TRBJ1-6; D unclear. The sequenced sample was CD4+ or CD8+ T cells sorted from blood, obtained in a trial of the OX40 agonist ivuxolimab. This TCR derives from an adult with an advanced solid tumor such as melanoma, head and neck, liver or kidney cancer. The CDR3 protein is CASSEQTNSPLHF. For the CDR3, the DNA is TGTGCCAGCAGTGAACAGACTAATTCACCCCTCCACTTT.